This T cell receptor (beta chain) was captured in a study of T cell repertoires in cytomegalovirus infection. Between the trimmed V and J ends, which lost 5 bases and 2 bases, there was a span of 16 bases. CDR3 length: 16 amino acids. Germline CDR1 and CDR2: MNHEY and SVGAGI. Using its own MiXCR run on the reads, TCRdb lists one record per CDR3 protein. The sample gives 160,000 or so distinct CDR3 sequences, 17% of which show up once; under 20% is in the top ten. The sequencing input was CD8+ T cells from PBMCs. The source is a human donor in good health (CMV status not recorded). Some clones in this sample may be carry-over from other donors' samples. This sequence joins TRBV6-5 and TRBJ2-1; D gene ambiguous. The CDR3 loop reads CASSPGSGRAYNEQFF. CDR3 sequence (DNA): TGTGCCAGCAGTCCTGGATCGGGTAGGGCCTACAATGAGCAGTTCTTC.